The clone carrying this T cell receptor beta chain showed up just a few times. The antigen is undetermined. Trimming left V 5 bases short and J 0 bases short, with 8 bases between. The germline V gene has CDR1 MNHEY and CDR2 SMNVEV (reference sequence). This CDR3 is built from 13 residues. This entry is derived from a study of cytomegalovirus exposure and HLA in healthy donors. Points from the study as a whole: Association of a missense DCLRE1C variant with TCR beta V- and J-gene trimming was reported in a later analysis. Upon later analysis, TCR association rates were observed to vary by HLA locus, being highest for DRB1 and lowest for HLA-C. Three CMV-associated chains were confirmed in vitro to be specific for CMV antigens.

Primers included in the PCR were 60 Vbeta and 13 Jbeta primers. Produced via immunoSEQ multiplex PCR; TCRdb's table is partial and in-frame only. The sample lists more than 80,000 clones, approximately 71% occurring once. This clonotype was obtained from a man in his forties or fifties in good health and CMV-seronegative. Sequenced material: PBMCs. This sequence joins TRBV27 and TRBJ2-7; D uncertain. The CDR3: CASSPPSSYEQYF. The CDR3 DNA is TGTGCCAGCAGTCCCCCGAGCTCCTACGAGCAGTACTTC.